The sequence of this T cell receptor (beta chain) was determined in a study of breast tumors, draining lymph nodes, adjacent tissues. Study-wide results and caveats: Data only fit, rather than demonstrated, lymph node origin of most tumor T cells. Tumors had less TCR diversity than lymph nodes, more than nontumor tissue.

Remarks on this clonotype: What it binds is unknown.

Samples came from axillary lymph nodes draining the breast cancer. TCRdb passed the multiplex PCR reads through MiXCR, listing each CDR3 protein once. This sample has under 250,000 distinct CDR3 sequences, with roughly 32% found just once. The sequencing input was axillary lymph node tissue. This TCR came from a female donor with breast cancer. Some clones in this sample may be carry-over from other donors' samples.

Here the CDR3 DNA reads TGTGCCAGCAGCCCCACCCGGGGACAGTACCAAGAGACCCAGTACTTC. Protein sequence: CASSPTRGQYQETQYF. The J gene is TRBJ2-5, the V gene TRBV5-6; 7 nucleotides agree with TRBD1. The germline V gene has CDR1 SGHDT and CDR2 YYEEEE. CDR3 length: 16 residues. Trimming cost V 4 bases and J 0 bases; bases outside gene matches: 9.